What follows is one TCR beta chain and its context. Antigen: not known. TCRdb independently ran MiXCR on the 5' RACE reads; one entry per CDR3 protein. The table has 100,000 to 150,000 distinct CDR3 sequences, more than 6.5% seen once; the top ten hold 9.5% to 15%. This sample was taken from a study of CD8 T cells in ankylosing spondylitis. Study-level results: Some motif variants had been reported before (in reactive arthritis synovial fluid and blood).

Germline values: CDR1 MNHNS, CDR2 SASEGT. V was trimmed by 8 bases and J by 0 bases, leaving 26 bases between them. The CDR3 runs 19 residues. The chain combines TRBV6-1 with TRBJ1-3; D is possibly TRBD1 (5 bases). The receptor was isolated from a male donor with ankylosing spondylitis or in good health (not recorded which). Sample: blood, either unsorted or a sorted T cell fraction (not recorded which). For the CDR3, the DNA is TGTGCCAGCCGTGGCCCCCTTGGAGGGACGGGGAGCTCTGGAAACACCATATATTTT. Residues: CASRGPLGGTGSSGNTIYF.